This TCR beta chain comes out of a study of cytomegalovirus exposure and HLA in healthy donors. The donors were part of the validation cohort, which consisted of some 120 subjects and was separate from the first cohort of 666 subjects. Generated by immunoSEQ multiplex PCR, the TCRdb table keeps only in-frame clones and is missing some. Among 150,000 or so clones listed, about 91% were seen once. Study results and caveats: With high specificity and sensitivity, the classifier reportedly diagnosed cytomegalovirus status. In a later analysis, first-cohort TCR clusters were found to tend to co-occur in the 120 or so validation repertoires. TCR beta chains numbering under 200 were designated cytomegalovirus-associated.

Comments on this clone: What it binds is unknown.

Germline assignment: CDR1 MNHNY and CDR2 SVGAGI (reference sequence). The CDR3 is made up of 15 amino acids. The junction had 5 bases not matched to a gene; V was cut back by 0 bases and J by 5 bases. This receptor was obtained from a woman between 18 and 29 years old in good health and CMV-seropositive. Sequencing was done on a sample of PBMCs. The chain employs TRBV6-6 and TRBJ2-5, with 8 bases fitting TRBD1. CDR3 amino acids: CASSYSRGQKETQYF. The CDR3 DNA reads TGTGCCAGCAGTTACTCCAGGGGGCAGAAGGAGACCCAGTACTTC.